The 4 T cell receptor beta chains listed next were all sequenced from one sample in a study of human T cells and chemical hapten exposure. TCRdb redid the calling of the RACE reads with MiXCR, one entry per CDR3 protein. The sample consists of 65,000 to 90,000 distinct CDR3 sequences, about 6.6% of them appearing once. Documented time point: patch test 2, 6 weeks after DPC sensitization. Sample treatment: therapeutic diphenylcyclopropenone sensitization with weekly scalp DPC. This material consisted of whole blood, taken in connection with sensitization to the hapten diphenylcyclopropenone (DPC). The receptors stem from a young woman with alopecia areata. Some clones in this sample may be carry-over from other donors' samples.

This clonotype was seen only a few times. The rearrangement joins TRBV12-3 or TRBV12-4 to TRBJ2-7, with unresolved D. Trimming cost V 1 base and J 3 bases, with 7 bases left between them. The CDR3 totals 13 residues. CDR3: CASSLGVRYEQYF. In DNA, the CDR3 is TGTGCCAGCAGTTTAGGCGTTCGCTACGAGCAGTACTTC.

In this sample, this clonotype turned up many times. The chain is built from TRBV11-2 and TRBJ2-5; D might be TRBD2 (6 bases). Germline V gives CDR1 SGHAT, CDR2 FQNNGV. V gave up 5 bases and J gave up 1 base, with 23 bases separating them. The CDR3 runs to 18 residues. The CDR3 region is CASSPRGRVLALQETQYF. CDR3 coding DNA: TGTGCCAGCAGCCCCCGGGGTCGAGTTCTAGCGCTCCAAGAGACCCAGTACTTC.

This clonotype was seen at least ten times. The chain is built from TRBV7-2 and TRBJ2-7; D gene unclear. V lost 4 bases and J 3 bases, leaving 7 bases between the germline ends. The CDR3 length is 12 residues. Germline CDR1 is SGHTA and CDR2 is FQGNSA. The chain's CDR3 is CASSSRLYEQYF. The CDR3 bases are TGTGCCAGCAGCTCGAGACTCTACGAGCAGTACTTC. The full variable domain, its missing parts supplied by reference TRBV7-2 and TRBJ2-7, is GAGVSQSPSNKVTEKGKDVELRCDPISGHTALYWYRQSLGQGLEFLIYFQGNSAPDKSGLPSDRFSAERTGGSVSTLTIQRTQQEDSAVYLCASSSRLYEQYFGPGTRLTVT.

This clonotype was counted at least ten times. The chain uses TRBV5-4 and TRBJ2-6, with D possibly being TRBD1 (6 bases). Looked up from germline, CDR1 is SGHNT and CDR2 is YYREEE (reference sequence). Trimming took 4 bases from V and 5 from J, leaving 10 bases between them. The length of the CDR3 is 14 residues. CDR3 amino acids: CASSPTGRANVLTF. The DNA for the CDR3 is TGTGCCAGCAGCCCCACAGGGAGGGCCAACGTCCTGACTTTC.